A single sample gave rise to the 15 T cell receptor beta chains below, sequenced in a study of CD8+ T cells in alopecia areata. Stated treatment: oral pan-JAK inhibitor, 5-10 mg twice daily. Extracted RNA was reverse transcribed into cDNA, the sequencing template. Measured with immunoSEQ multiplex PCR; TCRdb has only the in-frame clones, and not every one. The sample contains some 100,000 clones, 44% of which appear only once. This sample comprised CD8+ T cells sorted from blood, obtained at week 24, from a patient treated with tofacitinib. Every receptor here comes from a human donor with alopecia areata.

By sample share, this clone is medium-sized (0.01 to 0.1%). The chain couples TRBV10-3 to TRBJ2-3; 7 nucleotides agree with TRBD2. Germline V gene sequence: CDR1 ENHRY, CDR2 SYGVKD. CDR3 size: 15 residues. Losses at the gene ends were 10 bases for V and 0 bases for J; bases not matched to a gene: 10. The CDR3 protein is CATRGASGSTDTQYF. The CDR3 nucleotides are TGTGCCACAAGAGGGGCTAGCGGTAGCACAGATACGCAGTATTTT.

This chain connects TRBV28 to TRBJ2-1; no firm D call. CDR1 and CDR2 (germline): MDHEN, SYDVKM. V was clipped by 5 bases and J by 4 bases, with 12 bases between them. CDR3 length equals 14 residues. The CDR3 nucleotides read TGTGCCAGCAGTACAATTACAGATTACAATGAGCAGTTCTTC. This sequence encodes CASSTITDYNEQFF.

V is TRBV2 and J is TRBJ2-7; TRBD1 matches 8 bases. With 5 bases clipped from V and 5 bases from J, the junction kept 5 bases outside the gene matches. The CDR3 contains 13 residues. Germline values: CDR1 SNHLY, CDR2 FYNNEI. CDR3 sequence (DNA): TGTGCCAGCAGTCTCGACAGGGGAAACGAGCAGTACTTC. Amino acid sequence: CASSLDRGNEQYF.

This clone was detected only a few times. CDR3 sequence: CASSFPFVRAKNIQYF. For the CDR3, the DNA is TGTGCCAGCAGTTTCCCATTTGTCAGAGCCAAAAACATTCAGTACTTC. The gene calls are TRBV28 and TRBJ2-4; no definite D call. Trimming removed 3 bases from V and 0 bases from J, with 12 bases in between. Germline loops: CDR1 MDHEN, CDR2 SYDVKM. There are 16 residues in the CDR3.

This rearrangement joins TRBV25-1 to TRBJ2-1, with unresolved D. Germline CDR1 reads MGHDK; CDR2 reads SYGVNS. This CDR3 comprises 17 residues. Deletions cut 1 base from V and 7 bases from J, with 20 bases between. The CDR3 coding sequence is TGTGCCAGCAGTGAATGGCCAGAACTCGACATGAAGAATGAGCAGTTCTTC. It encodes CASSEWPELDMKNEQFF.

This clone was counted between two and nine times. The V call is TRBV4-1, the J call TRBJ2-7, with 7 positions matching TRBD1. Trimming removed 0 bases from V and 4 bases from J; junction bases left unmatched: 12. This CDR3 is built from 17 residues. From germline, CDR1 is MGHRA and CDR2 YSYEKL. The CDR3 nucleotides are TGCGCCAGCAGCCAAGAAAACCCGACAGGGATCCTATACGAGCAGTACTTC. The encoded protein is CASSQENPTGILYEQYF.

The chain carries TRBV4-1 and TRBJ2-7; 7 nucleotides align to TRBD1. The germline CDR1 and CDR2 sequences are MGHRA and YSYEKL. The CDR3 loop spans 15 amino acids. With 6 bases clipped from V and 3 bases from J, the junction kept 11 bases outside the gene matches. The CDR3 reads CASRRDPGQSYEQYF. As DNA, the CDR3 is TGCGCCAGCAGGCGAGATCCGGGACAGAGCTACGAGCAGTACTTC.

This clone was picked up many times. The chain joins TRBV5-5 to TRBJ2-1, with no clear D. CDR3 size: 12 residues. CDR1 is SGHKS and CDR2 is YYEKEE in the germline V gene (reference sequence). Deletions cut 4 bases from V and 9 bases from J, with 11 bases between. Written as DNA, the CDR3 is TGTGCCAGCAGCCCCCTAGGGCCTGAGCAGTTCTTC. Encoded protein: CASSPLGPEQFF.

This clone was recorded a few times. The chain uses TRBV19 and TRBJ2-5, with D uncertain. In germline, CDR1 is LNHDA, CDR2 SQIVND (reference sequence). Trimming took 9 bases from V and 5 from J, leaving 13 bases between them. The CDR3 extends over 12 amino acids. The DNA of the CDR3 is TGTGCCAGCAGCAGGAGTCGGGAGACCCAGTACTTC. Protein sequence: CASSRSRETQYF.

J is TRBJ1-5 and V is TRBV6-1, with no clear D. Trimming removed 4 bases from V and 1 base from J, with 11 bases in between. CDR1 and CDR2 from the germline V gene are MNHNS and SASEGT. This CDR3 contains 15 residues. This CDR3 is CASSGADRSNQPQHF. CDR3 sequence (DNA): TGTGCCAGCAGTGGGGCAGATCGGAGCAATCAGCCCCAGCATTTT.

CDR3 in DNA: TGTGCCAGCGCACGGACTAGCGGGAGAACTGGGGAGCAGTACTTC. The encoded protein is CASARTSGRTGEQYF. This chain connects TRBV18 to TRBJ2-7; 13 bases map to TRBD2. The CDR3 runs to 15 residues. CDR1 and CDR2 from the germline V gene are KGHSH and LQKENI. Germline trimming cut 8 bases from V and 7 bases from J; bases unmatched to any gene: 11. The complete variable domain, with remaining parts taken from reference TRBV18 and TRBJ2-7, reads NAGVMQNPRHLVRRRGQEARLRCSPMKGHSHVYWYRQLPEEGLKFMVYLQKENIIDESGMPKERFSAEFPKEGPSILRIQQVVRGDSAAYFCASARTSGRTGEQYFGPGTRLTVT.

V is TRBV29-1 and J is TRBJ2-7, with TRBD1 matching over 7 bases. Per the germline V gene, CDR1 is SQVTM and CDR2 is ANQGSEA. Trimming took 6 bases from V and 5 from J; bases not matched to a gene: 7. The CDR3 totals 12 residues. The CDR3 sequence is CSVNRGRDEQYF. The CDR3 DNA sequence: TGCAGCGTAAACAGGGGAAGGGACGAGCAGTACTTC.

This chain links TRBV7-2 with TRBJ2-3, with D uncertain. V was clipped by 2 bases and J by 2 bases, with 11 bases between them. The CDR3 loop spans 15 amino acids. The germline gives CDR1 SGHTA, CDR2 FQGNSA. In nucleotides, the CDR3 is TGTGCCAGCAGCTTAATGGGCGGTTCCACAGATACGCAGTATTTT. It translates to CASSLMGGSTDTQYF.

V is TRBV2 and J is TRBJ2-7; TRBD1 matches 8 bases. The CDR3 loop spans 16 amino acids. The V gene's germline CDR1 is SNHLY and CDR2 FYNNEI. V was pared by 2 bases and J by 2 bases, with 8 bases of the junction left unmatched. The CDR3 loop reads CASSERTGTGTYEQYF. CDR3 in DNA: TGTGCCAGCAGTGAACGTACCGGGACAGGTACCTACGAGCAGTACTTC.

The genes are TRBV4-1 and TRBJ2-7; D not resolved. Per germline, CDR1 MGHRA and CDR2 YSYEKL. The CDR3 length is 14 residues. The V and J ends lost 2 bases and 4 bases respectively, with 12 bases between them. CDR3 loop: CASSQSPGDYEQYF. Written as DNA, the CDR3 is TGCGCCAGCAGCCAATCCCCGGGCGATTACGAGCAGTACTTC.